This TCR beta chain is from a study of T-cell reconstitution after alpha-beta-depleted transplantation in children. The TCRbeta library incorporated unique molecular identifiers. TCRdb re-analysed the PCR reads in MiXCR, keeping a single row per CDR3 protein. The sample carries some 520,000 distinct CDR3 sequences, approximately 32% recorded once. V was clipped by 4 bases and J by 2 bases, with 13 bases between them. The CDR3 spans 15 residues. The J gene is TRBJ2-3, the V gene TRBV12-3 or TRBV12-4; D is possibly TRBD1 or TRBD2 (5 bases each). The material was PBMCs from the stem cell graft donor, obtained from the stem cell graft. This clonotype was obtained from a human donor who donated a stem cell graft to a child with aplastic anemia. The CDR3 region has the DNA TGTGCCAGCAGTTACACCGGGGCCAACACAGATACGCAGTATTTT. Translated, it gives CASSYTGANTDTQYF.